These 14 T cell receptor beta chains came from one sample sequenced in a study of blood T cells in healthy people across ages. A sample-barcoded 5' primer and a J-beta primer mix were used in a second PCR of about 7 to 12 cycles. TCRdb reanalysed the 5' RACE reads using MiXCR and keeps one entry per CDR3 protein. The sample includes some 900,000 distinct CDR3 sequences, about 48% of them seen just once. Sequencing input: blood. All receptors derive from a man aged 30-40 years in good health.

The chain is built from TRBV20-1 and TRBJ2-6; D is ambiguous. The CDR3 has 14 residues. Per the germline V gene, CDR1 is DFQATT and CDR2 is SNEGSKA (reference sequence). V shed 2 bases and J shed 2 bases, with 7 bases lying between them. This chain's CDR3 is CSARSPPGANVLTF. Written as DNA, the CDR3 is TGCAGTGCTAGATCGCCCCCTGGGGCCAACGTCCTGACTTTC.

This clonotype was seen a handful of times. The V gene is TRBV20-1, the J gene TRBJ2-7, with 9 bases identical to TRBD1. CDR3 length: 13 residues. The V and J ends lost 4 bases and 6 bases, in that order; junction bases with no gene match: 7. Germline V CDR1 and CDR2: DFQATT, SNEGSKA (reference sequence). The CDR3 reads CSAITGTGSEQYF. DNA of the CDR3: TGCAGTGCTATAACCGGGACAGGGTCCGAGCAGTACTTC.

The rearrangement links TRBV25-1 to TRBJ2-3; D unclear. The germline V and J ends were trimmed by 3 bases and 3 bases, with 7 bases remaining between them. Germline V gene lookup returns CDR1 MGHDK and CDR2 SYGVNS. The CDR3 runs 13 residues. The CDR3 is CASSDPETDTQYF. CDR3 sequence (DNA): TGTGCCAGCAGTGATCCCGAGACAGATACGCAGTATTTT.

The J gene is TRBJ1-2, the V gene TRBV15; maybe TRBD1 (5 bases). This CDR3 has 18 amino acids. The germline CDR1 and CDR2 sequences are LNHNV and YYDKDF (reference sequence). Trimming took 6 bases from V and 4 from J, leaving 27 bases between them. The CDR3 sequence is CATRSVSGTGTTSYGYTF. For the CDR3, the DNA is TGTGCCACCAGAAGTGTCTCCGGGACCGGGACGACTAGCTATGGCTACACCTTC.

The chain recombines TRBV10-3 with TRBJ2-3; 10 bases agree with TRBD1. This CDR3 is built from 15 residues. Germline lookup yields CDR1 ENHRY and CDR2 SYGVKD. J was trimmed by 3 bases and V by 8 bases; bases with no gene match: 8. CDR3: CAIGGQGGITDTQYF. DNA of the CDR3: TGTGCCATCGGCGGACAGGGGGGTATAACAGATACGCAGTATTTT.

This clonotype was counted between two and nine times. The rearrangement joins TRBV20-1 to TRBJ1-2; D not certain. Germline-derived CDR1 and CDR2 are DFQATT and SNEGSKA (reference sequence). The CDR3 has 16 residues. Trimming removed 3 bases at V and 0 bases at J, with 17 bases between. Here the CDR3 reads CSARVVVDGANYGYTF. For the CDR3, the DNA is TGCAGTGCTAGGGTTGTAGTCGACGGAGCTAACTATGGCTACACCTTC.

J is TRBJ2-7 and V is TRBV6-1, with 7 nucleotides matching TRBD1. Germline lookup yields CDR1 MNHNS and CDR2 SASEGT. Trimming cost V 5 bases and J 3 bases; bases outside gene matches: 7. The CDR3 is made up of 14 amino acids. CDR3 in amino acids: CASSTEQGVYEQYF. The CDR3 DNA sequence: TGTGCCAGCAGTACCGAGCAGGGGGTCTACGAGCAGTACTTC.

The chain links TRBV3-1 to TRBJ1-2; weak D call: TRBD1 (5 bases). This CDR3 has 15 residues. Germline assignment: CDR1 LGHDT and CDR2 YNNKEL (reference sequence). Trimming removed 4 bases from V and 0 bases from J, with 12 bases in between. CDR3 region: CASSPRGGANYGYTF. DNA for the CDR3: TGTGCCAGCAGCCCCCGTGGAGGGGCTAACTATGGCTACACCTTC.

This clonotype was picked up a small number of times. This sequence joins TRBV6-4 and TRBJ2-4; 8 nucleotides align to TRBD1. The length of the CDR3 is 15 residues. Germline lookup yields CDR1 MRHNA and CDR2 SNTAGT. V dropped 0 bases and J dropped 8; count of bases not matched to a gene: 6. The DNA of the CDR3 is TGTGCCAGCAGTGACTCTCCAGGGGGCAGCGACATTCAGTACTTC. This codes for CASSDSPGGSDIQYF.

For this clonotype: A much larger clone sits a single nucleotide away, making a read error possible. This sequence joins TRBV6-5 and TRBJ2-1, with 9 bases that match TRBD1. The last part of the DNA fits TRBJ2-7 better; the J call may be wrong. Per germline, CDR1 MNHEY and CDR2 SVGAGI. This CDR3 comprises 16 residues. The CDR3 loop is CASSRGGTGSYNEQYF. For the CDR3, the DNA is TGTGCCAGCAGTCGCGGAGGGACAGGGTCCTACAATGAGCAGTACTTC.

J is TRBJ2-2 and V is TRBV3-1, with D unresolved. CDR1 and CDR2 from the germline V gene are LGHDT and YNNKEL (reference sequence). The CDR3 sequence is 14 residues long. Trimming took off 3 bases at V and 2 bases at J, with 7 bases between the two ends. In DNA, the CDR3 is TGTGCCAGCAGCCATTCAGATAACACCGGGGAGCTGTTTTTT. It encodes CASSHSDNTGELFF.

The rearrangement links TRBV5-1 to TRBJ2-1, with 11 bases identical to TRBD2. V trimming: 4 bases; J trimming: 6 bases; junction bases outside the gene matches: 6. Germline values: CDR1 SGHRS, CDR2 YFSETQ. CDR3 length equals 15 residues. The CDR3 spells CASSRGSGGVNEQFF. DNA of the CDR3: TGCGCCAGCAGCCGAGGTAGCGGGGGGGTCAATGAGCAGTTCTTC.

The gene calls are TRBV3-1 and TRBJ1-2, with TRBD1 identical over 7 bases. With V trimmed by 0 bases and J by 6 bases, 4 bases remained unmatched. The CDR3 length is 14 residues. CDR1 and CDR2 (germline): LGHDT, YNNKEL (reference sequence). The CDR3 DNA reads TGTGCCAGCAGCCAAGAGTCAGGGGGGAATGGCTACACCTTC. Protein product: CASSQESGGNGYTF.

The CDR3 DNA follows: TGCAGTGCTAGTCCGGGCGTAACTAATGAAAAACTGTTTTTT. It codes for CSASPGVTNEKLFF. This chain links TRBV20-1 with TRBJ1-4; D not resolved. Germline CDR1 is DFQATT and CDR2 is SNEGSKA (reference sequence). The CDR3 runs 14 residues. Trimming shortened V by 3 bases and J by 1 base, and 9 bases separated the two germline ends.